Presented here are 23 T cell receptor beta chains from one specimen sequenced in a study of cytomegalovirus exposure and HLA in healthy donors. Use of 60 Vbeta and 13 Jbeta primers characterized the PCR. Sequencing used immunoSEQ multiplex PCR; TCRdb keeps in-frame clones, though not all of them. The sample lists 150,000 to 250,000 clones, around 78% occurring once. The sequenced sample consisted of PBMCs. Every receptor here comes from a man under 40 in good health and CMV-seronegative.

This clone was seen more than once but under ten times. The chain joins TRBV11-1 to TRBJ1-1; possible D gene TRBD1, 6 bases. Germline-derived CDR1 and CDR2 are SGHAT and FQDESV (reference sequence). The CDR3 is 15 residues long. V was shortened by 3 bases and J by 1 base, with 12 bases between the two germline ends. The CDR3: CASSFGRGQNTEAFF. The CDR3 DNA reads TGTGCCAGCAGCTTTGGCAGGGGCCAGAACACTGAAGCTTTCTTT.

The chain couples TRBV28 to TRBJ2-7; 12 nucleotides align to TRBD2. The CDR3 length is 15 residues. CDR1 is MDHEN and CDR2 is SYDVKM in the germline V gene. J gave up 2 bases and V 4 bases, and 3 bases lay outside the gene matches. This CDR3 is CASSSLAGGPYEQYF. The CDR3 coding sequence is TGTGCCAGCAGTTCTCTAGCGGGAGGGCCCTACGAGCAGTACTTC. Together with reference TRBV28 and TRBJ2-7, the CDR3 gives the full variable domain: DVKVTQSSRYLVKRTGEKVFLECVQDMDHENMFWYRQDPGLGLRLIYFSYDVKMKEKGDIPEGYSVSREKKERFSLILESASTNQTSMYLCASSSLAGGPYEQYFGPGTRLTVT.

The chain joins TRBV5-6 to TRBJ2-4; possibly TRBD2 for D (7 bases). The ends were cut back, 0 bases at V and 6 bases at J, with 10 bases in the middle. Germline assignment: CDR1 SGHDT and CDR2 YYEEEE. The CDR3 has 14 amino acids. The CDR3 protein is CASSLVGGANIQYF. The CDR3 DNA is TGTGCCAGCAGCTTGGTTGGGGGGGCAAACATTCAGTACTTC.

The rearrangement joins TRBV6-1 to TRBJ2-7, with 7 positions matching TRBD2. The length of the CDR3 is 17 residues. With V trimmed by 2 bases and J by 3 bases, 13 bases remained unmatched. Germline CDR1 is MNHNS and CDR2 is SASEGT. CDR3 nucleotides: TGTGCCAGCAGTGAAACGGGGAATTGGCGGGAGTTCTACGAGCAGTACTTC. This sequence encodes CASSETGNWREFYEQYF.

The chain is built from TRBV2 and TRBJ2-3, with 7 positions matching TRBD2. Germline CDR1 reads SNHLY; CDR2 reads FYNNEI. This CDR3 is 15 amino acids long. Losses at the gene ends were 7 bases for V and 0 bases for J; bases not matched to a gene: 7. The CDR3 reads CASTRLAESTDTQYF. Here the CDR3 DNA reads TGTGCCAGCACTAGACTAGCTGAAAGCACAGATACGCAGTATTTT.

This clone turned up a few times. The chain has TRBV6-6 and TRBJ2-7; D gene ambiguous. This CDR3 region has 15 residues. The V gene's germline CDR1 is MNHNY and CDR2 SVGAGI (reference sequence). Between the trimmed V and J ends, which lost 10 bases and 0 bases, there was a span of 19 bases. The DNA of the CDR3 is TGTGCCACCTCCCTTCGCGCACCTCCCTCCTACGAGCAGTACTTC. Protein: CATSLRAPPSYEQYF.

The chain employs TRBV29-1 and TRBJ2-7, with D tentatively TRBD1 (5 bases). V was cut by 4 bases and J by 1 base, with 8 bases left in between. The CDR3 is 12 residues long. Germline CDR1 reads SQVTM; CDR2 reads ANQGSEA. DNA of the CDR3: TGCAGCGTTGGTCCAGGGTCCTACGAGCAGTACTTC. As protein: CSVGPGSYEQYF.

CDR3 protein: CATSTKRRGPDGETQYF. The CDR3 nucleotides read TGTGCCACCAGCACAAAACGAAGGGGCCCCGATGGAGAGACCCAGTACTTC. The chain links TRBV15 to TRBJ2-5; D perhaps matches TRBD1 (5 bases). Germline assignment: CDR1 LNHNV and CDR2 YYDKDF (reference sequence). CDR3 length equals 17 residues. The ends were cut back, 4 bases at V and 4 bases at J, with 22 bases in the middle.

Only a few counts were recorded for this clone. CDR3 DNA sequence: TGTGCCAGCAGTGAAGCTGCACGAAGGGGGTACTTC. Its translation: CASSEAARRGYF. The chain links TRBV6-1 to TRBJ2-7; D possibly corresponds to TRBD1 (5 bases). Germline CDR1 reads MNHNS; CDR2 reads SASEGT. This CDR3 has 12 amino acids. V was trimmed by 0 bases and J by 12 bases, leaving 12 bases between them.

The chain recombines TRBV6-1 with TRBJ2-2; 10 bases agree with TRBD2. The germline CDR1 and CDR2 sequences are MNHNS and SASEGT. This CDR3 is built from 16 residues. The junction had 6 bases not matched to a gene; V was cut back by 4 bases and J by 4 bases. The CDR3 nucleotides are TGTGCCAGCAGTGGGCTAGCGGGAGAAAGCACCGGGGAGCTGTTTTTT. Translated: CASSGLAGESTGELFF.

This clone was found a few times. The chain couples TRBV5-1 to TRBJ2-1; 7 bases agree with TRBD1. CDR1 is SGHRS and CDR2 is YFSETQ in the germline V gene. This CDR3 comprises 14 residues. Germline trimming cut 2 bases from V and 4 bases from J; bases unmatched to any gene: 3. This CDR3 reads CASSFQQGYNEQFF. For the CDR3, the DNA is TGCGCCAGCAGCTTCCAACAGGGGTACAATGAGCAGTTCTTC.

This clone has only one observation. The chain carries TRBV30 and TRBJ2-4; perhaps TRBD2 as D (5 bases). Germline CDR1 GTSNPN, CDR2 SVGIG (reference sequence). There are 13 residues in the CDR3. Trimming took off 1 base at V and 9 bases at J, with 13 bases between the two ends. The CDR3 DNA reads TGTGCCTGGAGTGAATTTGACCGGGGCATTCAGTACTTC. Its protein product is CAWSEFDRGIQYF. Looking up the rest from reference TRBV30 and TRBJ2-4 gives the full variable domain: SQTIHQWPATLVQPVGSPLSLECTVEGTSNPNLYWYRQAAGRGLQLLFYSVGIGQISSEVPQNLSASRPQDRQFILSSKKLLLSDSGFYLCAWSEFDRGIQYFGAGTRLSVL.

On this clone: The junction differs from germline at one of its ends, possibly a read error. The rearrangement uses TRBV2 and TRBJ2-7; TRBD1 agrees at 8 bases. Germline V CDR1 and CDR2: SNHLY, FYNNEI. The CDR3 contains 13 residues. The CDR3 spells CASRPGTGGTQHF. The DNA of the CDR3 is TGTGCCAGCAGACCCGGGACAGGCGGGACGCAGCACTTC.

This clone is a singleton in its sample. J is TRBJ2-2 and V is TRBV12-5, with 9 positions matching TRBD2. This CDR3 is built from 16 residues. Looked up from germline, CDR1 is LGHNT and CDR2 is FRNRAP. Unmatched junction bases numbered 4, after V lost 4 bases and J lost 1 base. The CDR3 bases are TGTGCTAGTGGTTACACTAGCGGGCAGAACACCGGGGAGCTGTTTTTT. Translated: CASGYTSGQNTGELFF.

The V and J genes are TRBV7-9 and TRBJ1-1, with a tentative D call TRBD1 (6 bases). There are 15 residues in the CDR3. Trimming left V 4 bases short and J 2 bases short, with 14 bases between. The germline V gene encodes CDR1 SEHNR and CDR2 FQNEAQ (reference sequence). In nucleotides, the CDR3 is TGTGCCAGCAGCTCAGGACAGACGACCAACACTGAAGCTTTCTTT. It specifies CASSSGQTTNTEAFF.

V is TRBV2 and J is TRBJ2-2, with 8 bases lining up with TRBD1. Trimming cost V 5 bases and J 4 bases; bases outside gene matches: 6. This CDR3 comprises 15 residues. Germline V CDR1 and CDR2: SNHLY, FYNNEI. CDR3 protein: CASSTRQGPTGELFF. The DNA for the CDR3 is TGTGCCAGCAGTACCCGACAGGGGCCCACCGGGGAGCTGTTTTTT.

This clone was observed a few times. The rearrangement links TRBV4-1 to TRBJ2-7; 13 positions agree with TRBD2. The length of the CDR3 is 15 residues. Unmatched junction bases numbered 3, after V lost 3 bases and J lost 4 bases. The germline V gene encodes CDR1 MGHRA and CDR2 YSYEKL. The CDR3 DNA reads as TGCGCCAGCAGCCAGAGGACTAGCGGGAGTTACGAGCAGTACTTC. Translating gives CASSQRTSGSYEQYF.

The CDR3 region is CASSSLAGGLVAYEQYF. CDR3 DNA: TGTGCCAGCAGCTCCCTAGCGGGAGGGTTAGTTGCCTACGAGCAGTACTTC. The genes are TRBV11-2 and TRBJ2-7, with TRBD2 matching over 12 bases. The CDR3 covers 17 residues. Germline V gene data show CDR1 as SGHAT and CDR2 as FQNNGV. Trimming removed 4 bases from V and 2 bases from J; junction bases left unmatched: 9.

This sequence joins TRBV28 and TRBJ2-3; 7 nucleotides line up with TRBD2. CDR1 MDHEN and CDR2 SYDVKM come from the germline V gene. The CDR3 consists of 15 residues. The V and J ends lost 7 bases and 5 bases, in that order; junction bases with no gene match: 12. As DNA, the CDR3 is TGTGCCAGCACGGGCGGGAGAATGCTTGGAGATACGCAGTATTTT. Its protein product is CASTGGRMLGDTQYF.

The chain is built from TRBV14 and TRBJ2-1; D perhaps matches TRBD2 (7 bases). The germline gives CDR1 SGHDN, CDR2 FVKESK. V gave up 0 bases and J gave up 4 bases, with 13 bases separating them. This CDR3 has 16 amino acids. This CDR3 reads CASSQDGGATYNEQFF. The CDR3 nucleotides read TGTGCCAGCAGCCAAGATGGGGGGGCAACTTACAATGAGCAGTTCTTC. The whole variable domain, remainder taken from reference TRBV14 and TRBJ2-1, is EAGVTQFPSHSVIEKGQTVTLRCDPISGHDNLYWYRRVMGKEIKFLLHFVKESKQDESGMPNNRFLAERTGGTYSTLKVQPAELEDSGVYFCASSQDGGATYNEQFFGPGTRLTVL.

The chain links TRBV11-2 to TRBJ2-7; D gene ambiguous. Per the germline V gene, CDR1 is SGHAT and CDR2 is FQNNGV. Trimming cost V 0 bases and J 5 bases, with 8 bases left between them. CDR3 length: 13 residues. CDR3 protein: CASSLDRLNEQYF. CDR3 nucleotides: TGTGCCAGCAGCTTAGACCGACTTAACGAGCAGTACTTC.

The chain employs TRBV5-4 and TRBJ2-2, with D possibly being TRBD1 (5 bases). Trimming took 0 bases from V and 0 from J, leaving 9 bases between them. The germline gives CDR1 SGHNT, CDR2 YYREEE (reference sequence). This CDR3 contains 16 residues. CDR3 amino acids: CASSLVRTPNTGELFF. The CDR3, as DNA: TGTGCCAGCAGCTTGGTGAGGACACCGAACACCGGGGAGCTGTTTTTT.

This chain joins TRBV6-1 and TRBJ2-3, with 10 bases that match TRBD1. This CDR3 has 16 residues. In germline, CDR1 is MNHNS, CDR2 SASEGT. Unmatched junction bases numbered 6, after V lost 4 bases and J lost 2 bases. CDR3 sequence: CASSGPGQGFTDTQYF. CDR3 bases: TGTGCCAGCAGTGGTCCGGGACAGGGGTTCACAGATACGCAGTATTTT.